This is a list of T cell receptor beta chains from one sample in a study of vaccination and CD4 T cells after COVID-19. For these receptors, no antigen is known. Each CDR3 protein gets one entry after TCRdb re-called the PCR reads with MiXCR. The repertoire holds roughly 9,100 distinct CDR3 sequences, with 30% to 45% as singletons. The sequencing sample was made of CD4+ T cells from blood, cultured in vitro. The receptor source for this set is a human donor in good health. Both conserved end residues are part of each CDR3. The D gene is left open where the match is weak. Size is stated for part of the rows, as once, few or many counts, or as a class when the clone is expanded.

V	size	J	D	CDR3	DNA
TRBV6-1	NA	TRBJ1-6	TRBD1	CASSQGGWDSPLHF	TGTGCCAGCAGTCAAGGGGGCTGGGATTCACCCCTCCACTTT
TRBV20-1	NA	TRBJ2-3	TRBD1	CSAPRDRDTDTQYF	TGCAGTGCCCCCCGGGACAGGGATACAGATACGCAGTATTTT
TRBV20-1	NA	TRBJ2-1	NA	CSAKTGLNEQFF	TGCAGTGCAAAGACGGGGTTGAATGAGCAGTTCTTC
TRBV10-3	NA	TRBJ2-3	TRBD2	CAIRLAGVTDTQYF	TGTGCCATTAGACTAGCGGGGGTCACAGATACGCAGTATTTT
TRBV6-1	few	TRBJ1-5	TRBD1	CASSEATGGNQPQHF	TGTGCCAGCAGTGAGGCGACAGGGGGAAATCAGCCCCAGCATTTT
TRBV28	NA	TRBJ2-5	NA	CASSLMEETQYF	TGTGCCAGCAGTTTAATGGAGGAGACCCAGTACTTC
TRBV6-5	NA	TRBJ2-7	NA	CASSYVGGEQYF	TGTGCCAGCAGTTACGTCGGTGGCGAGCAGTACTTC
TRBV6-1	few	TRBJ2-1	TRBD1	CASSESTGFSYNEQFF	TGTGCCAGCAGTGAGTCGACAGGGTTTTCCTACAATGAGCAGTTCTTC
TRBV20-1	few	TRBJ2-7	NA	CSARDGELEQYF	TGCAGTGCTAGAGACGGGGAACTCGAGCAGTACTTC
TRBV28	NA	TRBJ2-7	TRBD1	CASSPLRTGASYEQYF	TGTGCCAGCAGTCCCCTAAGGACAGGGGCCTCCTACGAGCAGTACTTC
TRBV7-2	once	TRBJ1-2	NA	CASSPIGGTNYGYTF	TGTGCCAGCAGCCCGATTGGGGGGACTAACTATGGCTACACCTTC
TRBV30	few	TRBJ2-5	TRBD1	CAWGYRGWNGETQYF	TGTGCCTGGGGATACAGGGGGTGGAATGGAGAGACCCAGTACTTC
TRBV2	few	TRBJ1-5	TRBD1	CASSAGTGNQPQHF	TGTGCCAGCAGCGCTGGGACAGGCAATCAGCCCCAGCATTTT
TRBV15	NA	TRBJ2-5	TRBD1	CASGTGEETQYF	TGTGCCAGTGGGACAGGGGAAGAGACCCAGTACTTC
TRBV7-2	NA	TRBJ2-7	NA	CASSFGAPGVREQYF	TGTGCCAGCAGCTTCGGGGCGCCAGGGGTGCGCGAGCAGTACTTC
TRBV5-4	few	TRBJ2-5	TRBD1	CASSLERGLGETQYF	TGTGCCAGCAGCTTGGAAAGGGGGCTAGGAGAGACCCAGTACTTC
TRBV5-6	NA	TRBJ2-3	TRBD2	CASSLGLAATDTQYF	TGTGCCAGCAGCTTAGGACTAGCGGCCACAGATACGCAGTATTTT
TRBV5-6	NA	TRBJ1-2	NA	CASSLSGNVYGYTF	TGTGCCAGCAGCTTATCAGGGAACGTCTATGGCTACACCTTC
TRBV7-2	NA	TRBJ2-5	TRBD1	CASSLDGQGAQYF	TGTGCCAGCAGCTTAGATGGGCAGGGGGCCCAGTACTTC
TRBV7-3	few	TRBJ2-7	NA	CASSLGGPPNEQYF	TGTGCCAGCAGCCTTGGGGGACCACCCAACGAGCAGTACTTC
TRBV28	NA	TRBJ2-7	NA	CASRSIDGYEQYF	TGTGCCAGCAGATCCATCGACGGCTACGAGCAGTACTTC
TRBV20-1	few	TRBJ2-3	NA	CSARDTGGATQYF	TGCAGTGCTAGAGATACCGGGGGTGCGACGCAGTATTTT
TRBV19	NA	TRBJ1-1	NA	CASHQPGSGTEAFF	TGTGCCAGCCACCAGCCGGGGTCGGGCACTGAAGCTTTCTTT
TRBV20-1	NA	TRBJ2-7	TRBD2	CSAISGISEQYF	TGCAGTGCTATTAGCGGGATAAGCGAGCAGTACTTC
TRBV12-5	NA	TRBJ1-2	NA	CASGSYGGYTF	TGTGCTAGTGGTTCCTACGGGGGCTACACCTTC
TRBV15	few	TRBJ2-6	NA	CATSRMGSGANVLTF	TGTGCCACCAGCAGAATGGGATCTGGGGCCAACGTCCTGACTTTC
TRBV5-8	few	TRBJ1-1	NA	CASSLGRGVGEAFF	TGTGCCAGCAGCTTAGGAAGGGGCGTAGGTGAAGCTTTCTTT
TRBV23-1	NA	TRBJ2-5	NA	CASSQPGRGGRHVETQYF	TGCGCCAGCAGTCAACCCGGTCGTGGGGGGCGCCATGTGGAGACCCAGTACTTC
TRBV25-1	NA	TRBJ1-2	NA	CASSARTTYGYTF	TGTGCCAGCAGTGCCCGGACGACCTATGGCTACACCTTC
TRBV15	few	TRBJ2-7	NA	CATSPTSGSSYEQYF	TGTGCCACCAGCCCTACCAGTGGAAGCTCCTACGAGCAGTACTTC
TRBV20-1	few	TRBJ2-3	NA	CSARLAATDTQYF	TGCAGTGCTAGGTTGGCAGCCACAGATACGCAGTATTTT
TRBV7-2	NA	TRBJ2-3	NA	CASSLQRERNTQYF	TGTGCCAGCAGCCTCCAACGGGAGAGAAATACGCAGTATTTT
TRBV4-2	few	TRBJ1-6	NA	CASSQEDSPLHF	TGTGCCAGCAGCCAAGAAGATTCACCCCTCCACTTT
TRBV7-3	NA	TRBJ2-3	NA	CASSGGNTDTQYF	TGTGCCAGCTCGGGTGGGAACACAGATACGCAGTATTTT
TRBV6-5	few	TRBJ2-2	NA	CASSYRGGELFF	TGTGCCAGCAGTTACAGGGGCGGGGAGCTGTTTTTT
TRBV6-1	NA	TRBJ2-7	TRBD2	CASSSGATSGLYEQYF	TGTGCCAGCAGCTCTGGGGCGACTAGCGGACTCTACGAGCAGTACTTC
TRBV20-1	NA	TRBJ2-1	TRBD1	CSADTDRDNEQFF	TGCAGTGCCGACACGGACAGGGACAATGAGCAGTTCTTC
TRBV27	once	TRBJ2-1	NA	CASSVTGLEVRNNEQFF	TGTGCCAGCAGTGTAACAGGTTTGGAGGTCCGAAACAATGAGCAGTTCTTC
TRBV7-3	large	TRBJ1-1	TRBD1	CASSLSRDSEAFF	TGTGCCAGCAGCTTAAGCCGGGACAGTGAAGCTTTCTTT
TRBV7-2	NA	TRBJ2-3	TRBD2	CASSPSWTSVTDTQYF	TGTGCCAGCAGCCCCTCTTGGACTAGCGTCACAGATACGCAGTATTTT
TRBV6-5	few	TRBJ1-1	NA	CASSSNTEAFF	TGTGCCAGCAGTTCGAACACTGAAGCTTTCTTT
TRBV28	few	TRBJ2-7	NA	CASSEQFVKQYF	TGTGCCAGCAGTGAGCAGTTCGTTAAGCAGTACTTC
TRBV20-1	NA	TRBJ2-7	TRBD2	CSAPAVAGSAHEQYF	TGCAGTGCTCCTGCAGTAGCGGGGAGTGCCCACGAGCAGTACTTC
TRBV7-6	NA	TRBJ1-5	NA	CASSLEDGSNQPQHF	TGTGCCAGCAGCTTAGAGGACGGTAGCAATCAGCCCCAGCATTTT
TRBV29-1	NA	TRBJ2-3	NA	CSVSYSSTDTQYF	TGCAGCGTTTCCTATTCTAGCACAGATACGCAGTATTTT
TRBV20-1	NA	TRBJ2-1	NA	CSVEWNYNEQFF	TGCAGTGTAGAGTGGAACTACAATGAGCAGTTCTTC
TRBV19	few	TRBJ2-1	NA	CASSIGAGANEQFF	TGTGCCAGTAGTATAGGGGCGGGTGCCAATGAGCAGTTCTTC